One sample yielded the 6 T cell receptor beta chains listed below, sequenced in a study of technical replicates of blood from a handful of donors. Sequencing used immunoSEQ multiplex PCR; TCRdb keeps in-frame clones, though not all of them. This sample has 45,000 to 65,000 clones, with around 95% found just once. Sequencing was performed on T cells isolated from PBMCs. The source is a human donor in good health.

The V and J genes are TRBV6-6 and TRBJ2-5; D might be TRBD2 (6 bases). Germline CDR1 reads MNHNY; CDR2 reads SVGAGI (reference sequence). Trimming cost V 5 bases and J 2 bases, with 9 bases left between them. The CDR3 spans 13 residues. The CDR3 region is CASSPSAQETQYF. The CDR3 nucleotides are TGTGCCAGCAGTCCTAGCGCGCAAGAGACCCAGTACTTC.

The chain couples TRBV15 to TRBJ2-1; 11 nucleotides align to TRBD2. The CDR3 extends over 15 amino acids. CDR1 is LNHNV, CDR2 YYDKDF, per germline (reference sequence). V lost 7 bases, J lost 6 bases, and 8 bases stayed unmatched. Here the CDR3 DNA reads TGTGCCACCATGGCTAGCGGGAGGTACAGCAATGAGCAGTTCTTC. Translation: CATMASGRYSNEQFF.

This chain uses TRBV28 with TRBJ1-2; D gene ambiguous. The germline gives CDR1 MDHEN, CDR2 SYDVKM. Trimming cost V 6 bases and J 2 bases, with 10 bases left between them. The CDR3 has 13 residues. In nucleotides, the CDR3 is TGTGCCAGCAGCGCACTAGGGAACTATGGCTACACCTTC. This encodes CASSALGNYGYTF.

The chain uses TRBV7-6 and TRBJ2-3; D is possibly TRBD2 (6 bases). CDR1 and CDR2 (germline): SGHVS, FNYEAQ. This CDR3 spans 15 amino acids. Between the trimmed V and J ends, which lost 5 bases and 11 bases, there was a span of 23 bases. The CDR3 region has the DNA TGTGCCAGCAGCCCCCCCCCGGAGGATCCGCGGGAGCAGTATTTT. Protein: CASSPPPEDPREQYF.

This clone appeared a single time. CDR3 DNA sequence: TGTGCCAGCAGTTTTGGACCGGGACTAGCGACAGATACGCAGTATTTT. Protein: CASSFGPGLATDTQYF. The V call is TRBV28, the J call TRBJ2-3; 10 bases match TRBD2. Germline CDR1 is MDHEN and CDR2 is SYDVKM. V was pared by 3 bases and J by 3 bases, with 6 bases of the junction left unmatched. This CDR3 has 16 residues.

The DNA of the CDR3 is TGCGCCAGCAGCTTTGAACCGGGACACTTCCCTGGCTACACCTTC. The encoded protein is CASSFEPGHFPGYTF. The chain couples TRBV5-1 to TRBJ1-2, with D perhaps TRBD1 (6 bases). Deletions cut 2 bases from V and 7 bases from J, with 18 bases between. Germline V gene lookup returns CDR1 SGHRS and CDR2 YFSETQ. This CDR3 contains 15 residues.